The 32 T cell receptor beta chains reported below all come from one sample, sequenced in a study of T cell responses to AZD1222 COVID-19 vaccine. Assay: immunoSEQ multiplex PCR; the TCRdb copy retains only in-frame clones and omits some. The table records about 140,000 clones, more than 85% of them present only once. Sequenced material: peripheral blood, taken on day 0 of AZD1222 vaccination. All receptors come from an adult in good health.

The chain is built from TRBV5-5 and TRBJ2-7, with 8 nucleotides matching TRBD2. This CDR3 spans 15 amino acids. Per germline, CDR1 SGHKS and CDR2 YYEKEE (reference sequence). The V and J ends lost 3 bases and 6 bases, in that order; junction bases with no gene match: 11. The chain's CDR3 is CASSSTLGLASEQYF. CDR3 nucleotides: TGTGCCAGCAGCTCAACACTAGGACTAGCTTCCGAGCAGTACTTC. Looking up the rest from reference TRBV5-5 and TRBJ2-7 gives the full variable domain: DAGVTQSPTHLIKTRGQQVTLRCSPISGHKSVSWYQQVLGQGPQFIFQYYEKEERGRGNFPDRFSARQFPNYSSELNVNALLLGDSALYLCASSSTLGLASEQYFGPGTRLTVT.

This rearrangement joins TRBV9 to TRBJ2-7; 12 nucleotides agree with TRBD1. CDR1 and CDR2 from the germline V gene are SGDLS and YYNGEE. Trimming cost V 2 bases and J 5 bases; bases outside gene matches: 5. This CDR3 contains 15 residues. CDR3 nucleotides: TGTGCCAGCAGCGTCTCCGGGACAGGGGGCGACGAGCAGTACTTC. As protein: CASSVSGTGGDEQYF.

V and J are TRBV5-1 and TRBJ2-7; 8 bases are shared with TRBD2. The CDR3 length is 15 residues. Trimming removed 3 bases from V and 2 bases from J; junction bases left unmatched: 7. CDR1 is SGHRS and CDR2 is YFSETQ in the germline V gene. The CDR3 here is CASSSPSGRPYEQYF. In nucleotides, the CDR3 is TGCGCCAGCAGCTCGCCCAGCGGGAGACCCTACGAGCAGTACTTC.

This sequence joins TRBV12-3 or TRBV12-4 and TRBJ1-6; a possible D gene is TRBD1 (6 bases). The V end was cut by 1 base, the J end by 10 bases, with 8 bases between. The CDR3 spans 13 residues. The CDR3 loop reads CASSLDRASPLHF. The CDR3 coding sequence is TGTGCCAGCAGTTTAGACAGGGCCTCACCCCTCCACTTT.

In this sample, this clone turned up once. The chain recombines TRBV6-1 with TRBJ1-5; D not resolved. Germline-derived CDR1 and CDR2 are MNHNS and SASEGT. The CDR3 runs 11 residues. V lost 2 bases, J lost 8 bases, and 4 bases lay in between. CDR3 amino acids: CASSELEPQHF. The CDR3 region has the DNA TGTGCCAGCAGTGAACTGGAGCCCCAGCATTTT.

This rearrangement joins TRBV4-1 to TRBJ2-1; D possibly corresponds to TRBD1 (6 bases). The CDR3 spans 15 residues. CDR1 and CDR2 from the germline V gene are MGHRA and YSYEKL. V was pared by 3 bases and J by 4 bases, with 13 bases between. CDR3 in DNA: TGCGCCAGCAGCCATCCCGGGACACGTTACAATGAGCAGTTCTTC. Its translation: CASSHPGTRYNEQFF.

This rearrangement joins TRBV28 to TRBJ1-5, with 10 bases that match TRBD1. The length of the CDR3 is 16 residues. J was trimmed by 7 bases and V by 6 bases; bases with no gene match: 12. The germline V gene encodes CDR1 MDHEN and CDR2 SYDVKM. CDR3 amino acids: CASRGSQRQGAQPQHF. The DNA of the CDR3 is TGTGCCAGCAGAGGCTCCCAGAGACAGGGGGCCCAGCCCCAGCATTTT. Variable domain in full (rest from reference TRBV28 and TRBJ1-5): DVKVTQSSRYLVKRTGEKVFLECVQDMDHENMFWYRQDPGLGLRLIYFSYDVKMKEKGDIPEGYSVSREKKERFSLILESASTNQTSMYLCASRGSQRQGAQPQHFGDGTRLSIL.

The rearrangement joins TRBV18 to TRBJ1-2; possible D gene TRBD1, 6 bases. The V gene's germline CDR1 is KGHSH and CDR2 LQKENI. The CDR3 totals 14 residues. The germline V and J ends were trimmed by 2 bases and 4 bases, with 11 bases remaining between them. CDR3 residues: CASSPGGAGYGYTF. In nucleotides, the CDR3 is TGTGCCAGCTCACCAGGGGGCGCGGGCTATGGCTACACCTTC.

This chain joins TRBV28 and TRBJ2-7, with 7 bases identical to TRBD2. Germline assignment: CDR1 MDHEN and CDR2 SYDVKM. This CDR3 contains 12 residues. The V and J ends lost 7 bases and 4 bases, in that order; junction bases with no gene match: 4. CDR3 nucleotide sequence: TGTGCCAGCATCTCTAGCGGATACGAGCAGTACTTC. Protein: CASISSGYEQYF.

The CDR3 DNA reads TGTGCCAGCAGTTTTGGACAGGGGAATGAGCAGTTCTTC. It translates to CASSFGQGNEQFF. The chain carries TRBV12-3 or TRBV12-4 and TRBJ2-1; 9 nucleotides align to TRBD1. CDR3 size: 13 residues. The ends lost 3 bases at V and 7 bases at J; junction bases unmatched: 1.

The chain joins TRBV11-3 to TRBJ2-3, with TRBD2 matching over 10 bases. V trimming: 4 bases; J trimming: 7 bases; junction bases outside the gene matches: 11. The CDR3 covers 16 residues. Germline V gene data show CDR1 as SGHNT and CDR2 as YENEEA. The CDR3 DNA is TGTGCCAGCAGCTCCCGGACTAGCGGAAGAGGGAATACGCAGTATTTT. It is translated as CASSSRTSGRGNTQYF.

This sequence joins TRBV19 and TRBJ2-3, with 11 bases identical to TRBD2. Germline V gene sequence: CDR1 LNHDA, CDR2 SQIVND (reference sequence). The CDR3 contains 17 residues. Trimming removed 2 bases from V and 7 bases from J; junction bases left unmatched: 11. The CDR3 protein is CASSIRGSGRVWNTQYF. Here the CDR3 DNA reads TGTGCCAGTAGTATACGGGGTAGCGGGAGGGTGTGGAATACGCAGTATTTT.

This chain links TRBV27 with TRBJ1-2, with D tentatively TRBD1 (5 bases). Germline V gene lookup returns CDR1 MNHEY and CDR2 SMNVEV (reference sequence). The CDR3 has 13 amino acids. The V end lost 2 bases, the J end lost 2 bases, and 6 bases lay between the germline ends. The CDR3 spells CASSLRDNYGYTF. The CDR3, as DNA: TGTGCCAGCAGTTTAAGGGACAACTATGGCTACACCTTC.

The chain has TRBV24-1 and TRBJ1-5; no clear D. Germline values: CDR1 KGHDR, CDR2 SFDVKD. This CDR3 is built from 16 residues. V lost 3 bases and J lost 1, with 12 bases in between. The CDR3 loop is CATSDKGVGSNQPQHF. For the CDR3, the DNA is TGTGCCACCAGTGATAAGGGAGTGGGGAGCAATCAGCCCCAGCATTTT.

V and J are TRBV2 and TRBJ1-4; TRBD1 might be the D (6 bases). CDR3 length: 14 amino acids. Germline V CDR1 and CDR2: SNHLY, FYNNEI. Trimming removed 7 bases from V and 8 bases from J, with 17 bases in between. In DNA form, the CDR3 reads TGTGCCAGCAAGGGGGGGTCCTTTCAGGAAAAACTGTTTTTT. Translating it yields CASKGGSFQEKLFF. Filled out from reference TRBV2 and TRBJ1-4, the complete variable domain reads EPEVTQTPSHQVTQMGQEVILRCVPISNHLYFYWYRQILGQKVEFLVSFYNNEISEKSEIFDDQFSVERPDGSNFTLKIRSTKLEDSAMYFCASKGGSFQEKLFFGSGTQLSVL.

This chain links TRBV6-1 with TRBJ1-2; D is undetermined. This CDR3 is 14 amino acids long. Germline CDR1 MNHNS, CDR2 SASEGT. Trimming took 2 bases from V and 6 from J, leaving 13 bases between them. This CDR3 reads CASSELVGIDGYTF. For the CDR3, the DNA is TGTGCCAGCAGTGAATTAGTAGGGATCGATGGCTACACCTTC.

The J gene is TRBJ1-1, the V gene TRBV28; the D gene is possibly TRBD1 (5 bases). The V and J ends lost 7 bases and 7 bases respectively, with 19 bases between them. Germline CDR1 and CDR2: MDHEN and SYDVKM. The CDR3 sequence is 14 residues long. The CDR3 DNA sequence: TGTGCCAGCACCACCGGGGGGGTAGTGAATGAAGCTTTCTTT. It specifies CASTTGGVVNEAFF. The whole variable domain, remainder taken from reference TRBV28 and TRBJ1-1, is DVKVTQSSRYLVKRTGEKVFLECVQDMDHENMFWYRQDPGLGLRLIYFSYDVKMKEKGDIPEGYSVSREKKERFSLILESASTNQTSMYLCASTTGGVVNEAFFGQGTRLTVV.

This clone has a single count. The chain has TRBV19 and TRBJ2-3; D gene unclear. The ends were cut back, 3 bases at V and 4 bases at J, with 11 bases in the middle. Per the germline V gene, CDR1 is LNHDA and CDR2 is SQIVND (reference sequence). The CDR3 is 14 amino acids. The CDR3 region has the DNA TGTGCCAGTAGTATGCGTCTAGATGCAGATACGCAGTATTTT. This encodes CASSMRLDADTQYF.

The chain recombines TRBV18 with TRBJ1-1; 8 positions match TRBD1. Germline CDR1 and CDR2: KGHSH and LQKENI. With V trimmed by 6 bases and J by 1 base, 16 bases remained unmatched. CDR3 length: 18 amino acids. CDR3 sequence (DNA): TGTGCCAGCTCTCGTGGAAGGACAGGGAAGGGGGGGAACACTGAAGCTTTCTTT. Translating it yields CASSRGRTGKGGNTEAFF.

This chain joins TRBV13 and TRBJ1-5; D unclear. The CDR3 covers 13 residues. V was cut by 0 bases and J by 7 bases, with 7 bases left in between. CDR1 is PRHDT and CDR2 is FYEKMQ in the germline V gene (reference sequence). The CDR3 loop reads CASSLGVVQPQHF. CDR3 bases: TGTGCCAGCAGCTTAGGAGTTGTACAGCCCCAGCATTTT.

The chain uses TRBV6-6 and TRBJ2-3; no firm D call. With 1 base removed from V and 2 bases from J, the gap between germline ends came to 10 bases. The CDR3 covers 15 residues. Per germline, CDR1 MNHNY and CDR2 SVGAGI (reference sequence). CDR3 sequence (DNA): TGTGCCAGCAGTTACTACTCTCCCTACACAGATACGCAGTATTTT. Translating gives CASSYYSPYTDTQYF.

The V call is TRBV12-3 or TRBV12-4, the J call TRBJ1-1, with unresolved D. Trimming pared 0 bases from V and 5 bases from J, leaving 7 bases between. The CDR3 has 13 amino acids. The CDR3 spells CASSLAIRTEAFF. The CDR3 nucleotides are TGTGCCAGCAGTTTAGCGATAAGGACTGAAGCTTTCTTT.

Only one count was recorded for this clone. The chain recombines TRBV7-2 with TRBJ2-7; weak D call: TRBD2 (6 bases). Trimming shortened V by 5 bases and J by 7 bases, and 21 bases separated the two germline ends. CDR3 size: 15 residues. Germline values: CDR1 SGHTA, CDR2 FQGNSA. CDR3 in amino acids: CASSHQASEGVEQYF. CDR3 bases: TGTGCCAGCAGCCACCAGGCTAGCGAGGGTGTGGAGCAGTACTTC.

This chain links TRBV5-1 with TRBJ2-1; 7 bases map to TRBD2. CDR3 length: 15 residues. With 4 bases clipped from V and 4 bases from J, the junction kept 8 bases outside the gene matches. Germline V gene sequence: CDR1 SGHRS, CDR2 YFSETQ. The CDR3 here is CASSPAGLPYNEQFF. CDR3 sequence (DNA): TGCGCCAGCAGCCCGGCGGGACTACCGTACAATGAGCAGTTCTTC.

The chain recombines TRBV3-1 (or the pseudogene TRBV3-2) with TRBJ2-5; no reliable D call. The CDR3 loop spans 13 amino acids. Trimming left V 5 bases short and J 0 bases short, with 7 bases between. Germline lookup yields CDR1 LGHDT and CDR2 YNNKEL (reference sequence). CDR3 loop: CASSSQNQETQYF. CDR3 DNA sequence: TGTGCCAGCAGCTCTCAGAACCAAGAGACCCAGTACTTC.

V gene TRBV12-3 or TRBV12-4 combines with J gene TRBJ2-1; the D is unclear. The V end lost 5 bases, the J end lost 4 bases, and 9 bases lay between the germline ends. The CDR3 has 13 residues. CDR3 in amino acids: CASSPLGYNEQFF. In nucleotides, the CDR3 is TGTGCCAGCAGTCCTCTGGGTTACAATGAGCAGTTCTTC.

The chain has TRBV19 and TRBJ2-3; no clear D gene. CDR1 LNHDA and CDR2 SQIVND come from the germline V gene (reference sequence). Trimming shortened V by 5 bases and J by 6 bases, and 12 bases separated the two germline ends. This CDR3 has 13 residues. CDR3 loop: CASSALGADTQYF. Here the CDR3 DNA reads TGTGCCAGTAGTGCATTAGGTGCCGATACGCAGTATTTT.

In its sample, this clone was seen a few times. V gene TRBV30 combines with J gene TRBJ1-2; D might be TRBD1 (6 bases). CDR1 and CDR2 from the germline V gene are GTSNPN and SVGIG (reference sequence). The CDR3 has 12 amino acids. V shed 5 bases and J shed 1 base, with 8 bases lying between them. The CDR3 nucleotides are TGTGCCTGGGCAGGGGTTAACTATGGCTACACCTTC. Translated: CAWAGVNYGYTF.

The J gene is TRBJ2-3, the V gene TRBV19; 8 nucleotides match TRBD1. Germline V gives CDR1 LNHDA, CDR2 SQIVND (reference sequence). V dropped 10 bases and J dropped 6; count of bases not matched to a gene: 12. The CDR3 contains 14 residues. CDR3 nucleotides: TGTGCCACCACGAGACAGGGGTTAGGTGATACGCAGTATTTT. It is translated as CATTRQGLGDTQYF.

The chain carries TRBV3-1 (or the pseudogene TRBV3-2) and TRBJ2-2; no reliable D call. The CDR3 is 12 amino acids. V was cut by 0 bases and J by 5 bases, with 1 base left in between. Germline assignment: CDR1 LGHDT and CDR2 YNNKEL (reference sequence). The CDR3 sequence is CASSQETGELFF. The CDR3 nucleotides read TGTGCCAGCAGCCAAGAAACCGGGGAGCTGTTTTTT.

The CDR3 DNA reads as TGTGCCAGCTATAATACGAATGAAAAACTGTTTTTT. Encoded protein: CASYNTNEKLFF. The chain recombines TRBV3-1 (or the pseudogene TRBV3-2) with TRBJ1-4, with D uncertain. Trimming removed 8 bases from V and 5 bases from J, with 9 bases in between. The germline gives CDR1 LGHDT, CDR2 YNNKEL (reference sequence). CDR3 length: 12 residues.

This clone appeared a single time. The chain couples TRBV3-1 (or the pseudogene TRBV3-2) to TRBJ1-4; D ambiguous. CDR1 and CDR2 from the germline V gene are LGHDT and YNNKEL (reference sequence). The CDR3 contains 15 residues. Between the trimmed V and J ends, which lost 1 base and 8 bases, there was a span of 14 bases. The CDR3 loop reads CASSQGGESEEKLFF. In DNA, the CDR3 is TGTGCCAGCAGCCAAGGAGGAGAGTCGGAGGAAAAACTGTTTTTT.